These 11 T cell receptor beta chains were sequenced from one sample in a study of blood T cell repertoires in COVID-19. Some clones are missing from TCRdb's copy, which holds only in-frame ones; the method was immunoSEQ multiplex PCR. This table holds fewer than 200,000 clones, roughly four fifths found once. The sequencing sample was made of peripheral blood. The receptor set was obtained from a human donor in a cohort sampled during active COVID-19.

This clone was recorded once. CDR3 in amino acids: CASSLAEKTYEQYF. CDR3 DNA sequence: TGCGCCAGCAGCTTGGCCGAGAAAACCTACGAGCAGTACTTC. The chain is built from TRBV5-1 and TRBJ2-7; D is undetermined. The V gene lost 0 bases and the J gene lost 2 bases, with 9 bases spanning the gap. Germline assignment: CDR1 SGHRS and CDR2 YFSETQ. The CDR3 has 14 amino acids.

The V call is TRBV2, the J call TRBJ2-1; 8 bases map to TRBD2. Looked up from germline, CDR1 is SNHLY and CDR2 is FYNNEI. J was trimmed by 6 bases and V by 3 bases; bases with no gene match: 7. The CDR3 spans 15 residues. The DNA for the CDR3 is TGTGCCAGCAGTGATCAGCAAGCGGGGGTCAATGAGCAGTTCTTC. As protein: CASSDQQAGVNEQFF. Using reference TRBV2 and TRBJ2-1 for the parts outside the CDR3, the full variable domain is EPEVTQTPSHQVTQMGQEVILRCVPISNHLYFYWYRQILGQKVEFLVSFYNNEISEKSEIFDDQFSVERPDGSNFTLKIRSTKLEDSAMYFCASSDQQAGVNEQFFGPGTRLTVL.

The J gene is TRBJ1-2, the V gene TRBV19; D perhaps matches TRBD1 (5 bases). Trimming shortened V by 5 bases and J by 1 base, and 14 bases separated the two germline ends. The CDR3 runs 15 residues. CDR1 LNHDA and CDR2 SQIVND come from the germline V gene (reference sequence). In DNA, the CDR3 is TGTGCCAGTAGTCCGACCCCGGGGGATAACTATGGCTACACCTTC. Amino acids: CASSPTPGDNYGYTF.

V and J are TRBV27 and TRBJ1-3, with TRBD1 as a possible D gene (6 bases). The germline V gene has CDR1 MNHEY and CDR2 SMNVEV (reference sequence). V was cut by 2 bases and J by 0 bases, with 11 bases left in between. The CDR3 has 16 amino acids. CDR3 sequence reads: CASSLTPGASGNTIYF. The DNA for the CDR3 is TGTGCCAGCAGTTTAACCCCAGGGGCCTCTGGAAACACCATATATTTT.

The chain is built from TRBV2 and TRBJ2-2, with D maybe TRBD1 (5 bases). There are 13 residues in the CDR3. Germline CDR1 and CDR2: SNHLY and FYNNEI. V dropped 6 bases and J dropped 8 bases, with 13 bases sitting between them. CDR3 region: CASRLREWGELFF. CDR3 in DNA: TGTGCCAGCAGACTCAGGGAATGGGGGGAGCTGTTTTTT.

This clone was seen just once. CDR3 loop: CASSPGTAYEQYF. The CDR3 DNA is TGTGCCAGCAGCCCCGGGACTGCCTACGAGCAGTACTTC. The chain joins TRBV5-5 to TRBJ2-7, with D perhaps matching TRBD2 (6 bases). Trimming took 4 bases from V and 2 from J, leaving 10 bases between them. Germline V CDR1 and CDR2: SGHKS, YYEKEE (reference sequence). This CDR3 spans 13 amino acids.

The chain uses TRBV2 and TRBJ2-5; D may be TRBD1 (6 bases). The CDR3 has 14 amino acids. Trimming pared 1 base from V and 7 bases from J, leaving 13 bases between. Germline assignment: CDR1 SNHLY and CDR2 FYNNEI. Here the CDR3 DNA reads TGTGCCAGCAGTGAAGAAGGCAGGGGAGCGACCCAGTACTTC. Its translation is CASSEEGRGATQYF. The full variable domain, in which reference TRBV2 and TRBJ2-5 provide the parts outside the CDR3, is EPEVTQTPSHQVTQMGQEVILRCVPISNHLYFYWYRQILGQKVEFLVSFYNNEISEKSEIFDDQFSVERPDGSNFTLKIRSTKLEDSAMYFCASSEEGRGATQYFGPGTRLLVL.

V usage is TRBV7-8 and J usage is TRBJ1-3; D ambiguous. Looked up from germline, CDR1 is SGHVS and CDR2 is FQNEAQ. Between the trimmed V and J ends, which lost 1 base and 0 bases, there was a span of 7 bases. This CDR3 has 15 amino acids. CDR3 loop: CASSLGGSSGNTIYF. The CDR3 nucleotides read TGTGCCAGCAGCTTAGGCGGCAGCTCTGGAAACACCATATATTTT.

The V call is TRBV6-5, the J call TRBJ1-2, with 7 positions matching TRBD1. Germline loops: CDR1 MNHEY, CDR2 SVGAGI. This CDR3 is 14 amino acids long. V shed 7 bases and J 4 bases; nucleotides not matched to a gene: 9. DNA of the CDR3: TGTGCCAGCACCACAGGGGCAGCGGGCTATGGCTACACCTTC. It is translated as CASTTGAAGYGYTF.

The chain recombines TRBV14 with TRBJ2-7; D not resolved. Deletions cut 2 bases from V and 5 bases from J, with 10 bases between. The CDR3 is 13 amino acids. Germline loops: CDR1 SGHDN, CDR2 FVKESK. The CDR3 here is CASSQTQYHEQYF. As DNA, the CDR3 is TGTGCCAGCAGCCAAACACAGTATCACGAGCAGTACTTC. Full variable domain (missing parts from reference TRBV14 and TRBJ2-7): EAGVTQFPSHSVIEKGQTVTLRCDPISGHDNLYWYRRVMGKEIKFLLHFVKESKQDESGMPNNRFLAERTGGTYSTLKVQPAELEDSGVYFCASSQTQYHEQYFGPGTRLTVT.

The chain recombines TRBV6-2 or TRBV6-3 with TRBJ2-1; 10 bases align to TRBD2. This CDR3 is built from 18 residues. Trimming removed 2 bases from V and 9 bases from J; junction bases left unmatched: 16. Germline CDR1 MNHEY, CDR2 SVGEGT. The CDR3 nucleotides are TGTGCCAGCAGTTACGGCCGCGATAAGCGGGGGGGCCGGGGTGAGCAGTTCTTC. It translates to CASSYGRDKRGGRGEQFF.